What follows are 10 T cell receptor beta chains derived from one specimen sequenced in a study of T cells in Graves' hyperthyroidism and ophthalmopathy. Template material for amplifying TCR beta CDR3 regions consisted of RNA transcripts. A first-round RT-PCR of the TCR CDR3 used the HTBI primer set. Using its own MiXCR run on the multiplex PCR reads, TCRdb lists one record per CDR3 protein. The sample consists of 800,000 or so distinct CDR3 sequences, roughly 40% of them appearing once. Sequenced material: blood. The receptor set was obtained from a man between 18 and 35 years old with Graves' hyperthyroidism.

The genes are TRBV9 and TRBJ2-7; 7 bases are a match to TRBD1. CDR3 length: 15 amino acids. V lost 0 bases and J lost 7; bases outside the gene matches: 10. The V gene's germline CDR1 is SGDLS and CDR2 YYNGEE. The CDR3 DNA is TGTGCCAGCAGCGTAGAAGGGGGCGCAAATAATGAGCAGTACTTC. Translation gives CASSVEGGANNEQYF.

For this clonotype: At one of its ends the junction is not consistent with the germline gene, which may arise from a read error. V gene TRBV7-8 combines with J gene TRBJ1-4; the match to TRBD1 covers 7 bases. The CDR3 spans 15 residues. Germline lookup yields CDR1 SGHVS and CDR2 FQNEAQ. CDR3 DNA sequence: TGCGCCAGCAGCCAAGAAGGGACAGAGTATGAAAAACTGTTTTTT. It is translated as CASSQEGTEYEKLFF.

The chain carries TRBV7-3 and TRBJ2-1, with TRBD2 identical over 13 bases. The germline gives CDR1 SGHTA, CDR2 FQGTGA. J lost 7 bases, V lost 5 bases, and 5 bases had no gene match. This CDR3 has 15 amino acids. The CDR3 bases are TGTGCCAGCAGCATCGGACTAGCGGGAGCGAATGAGCAGTTCTTC. This gives the protein CASSIGLAGANEQFF.

The V call is TRBV7-8, the J call TRBJ1-5; 7 bases align to TRBD1. Germline loops: CDR1 SGHVS, CDR2 FQNEAQ. Trimming at V came to 4 bases and at J to 4 bases, leaving 13 bases not matched to a gene. CDR3 length: 17 amino acids. CDR3 DNA sequence: TGTGCCAGCAGCTCACACTCCCGGGACAGAAGTAATCAGCCCCAGCATTTT. Its protein is CASSSHSRDRSNQPQHF.

The genes are TRBV20-1 and TRBJ1-5; 9 bases line up with TRBD1. V shed 6 bases and J 3 bases; nucleotides not matched to a gene: 6. Germline CDR1 reads DFQATT; CDR2 reads SNEGSKA (reference sequence). There are 14 residues in the CDR3. CDR3 DNA sequence: TGCAGTGCGGAGGGGGACAGGGTCAATCAGCCCCAGCATTTT. This gives the protein CSAEGDRVNQPQHF.

Concerning this clonotype itself: Being one base from a much bigger clone, this may be a read error. This chain joins TRBV19 and TRBJ2-6, with D hard to call. The CDR3 is 15 amino acids. Looked up from germline, CDR1 is LNHDA and CDR2 is SQIVND (reference sequence). In nucleotides, the CDR3 is TGTGCCGGTAGTATCTTCCGCTCTGGGGCCAACGTCCTGACTTTC. This encodes CAGSIFRSGANVLTF.

This clonotype was observed at least ten times. J is TRBJ2-2 and V is TRBV15; D is uncertain. Trimming stripped 1 base from V and 4 bases from J, with 4 bases between. The CDR3 spans 13 residues. Germline V lookup: CDR1 LNHNV, CDR2 YYDKDF (reference sequence). The DNA of the CDR3 is TGTGCCACCAGCAGAGGGATCACCGGGGAGCTGTTTTTT. This codes for CATSRGITGELFF.

This clonotype was observed many times. The J gene is TRBJ2-5, the V gene TRBV6-1; 7 bases map to TRBD1. The CDR3 spans 15 residues. Trimming cost V 2 bases and J 5 bases; bases outside gene matches: 8. CDR1 is MNHNS and CDR2 is SASEGT in the germline V gene. CDR3 sequence: CASSEPDRDGETQYF. CDR3 coding DNA: TGTGCCAGCAGTGAACCCGACAGGGATGGGGAGACCCAGTACTTC.

This clonotype has a count of ten or more. The J gene is TRBJ1-4, the V gene TRBV2; unclear D gene. Trimming stripped 3 bases from V and 0 bases from J, with 11 bases between. The germline gives CDR1 SNHLY, CDR2 FYNNEI. CDR3 length: 16 residues. This CDR3 is CASSEFNSATNEKLFF. The CDR3, as DNA: TGTGCCAGCAGTGAGTTCAACAGTGCAACTAATGAAAAACTGTTTTTT.

The rearrangement links TRBV6-6 to TRBJ1-4, with TRBD1 matching over 10 bases. Germline CDR1 and CDR2: MNHNY and SVGAGI (reference sequence). The V and J ends lost 0 bases and 7 bases, in that order; junction bases with no gene match: 8. The CDR3 is 17 residues long. DNA for the CDR3: TGTGCCAGCAGTTACTCTGGGACAGGGGTCCGGGGTGAAAAACTGTTTTTT. Translation: CASSYSGTGVRGEKLFF.